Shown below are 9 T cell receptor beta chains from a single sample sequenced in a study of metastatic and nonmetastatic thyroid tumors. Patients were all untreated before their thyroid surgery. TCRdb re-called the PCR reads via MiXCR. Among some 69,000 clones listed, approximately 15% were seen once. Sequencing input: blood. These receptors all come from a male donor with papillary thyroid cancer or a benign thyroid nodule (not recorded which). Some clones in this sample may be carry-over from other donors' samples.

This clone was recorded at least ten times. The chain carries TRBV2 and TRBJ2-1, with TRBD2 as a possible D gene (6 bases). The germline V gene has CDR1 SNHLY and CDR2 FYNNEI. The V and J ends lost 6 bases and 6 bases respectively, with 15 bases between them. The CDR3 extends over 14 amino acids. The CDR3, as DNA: TGTGCCAGCAGGATGGGGCTAGCGTCCAATGAGCAGTTCTTC. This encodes CASRMGLASNEQFF.

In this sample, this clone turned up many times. The chain's CDR3 is CASSGSGGAGNTIYF. The CDR3 bases are TGTGCCAGCAGCGGCAGTGGAGGGGCTGGAAACACCATATATTTT. V gene TRBV9 combines with J gene TRBJ1-3, with D perhaps TRBD1 (5 bases). The CDR3 loop spans 15 amino acids. CDR1 is SGDLS, CDR2 YYNGEE, per germline. V lost 3 bases and J lost 2, with 12 bases in between. The entire variable domain, with the rest obtained from reference TRBV9 and TRBJ1-3, is as follows: DSGVTQTPKHLITATGQRVTLRCSPRSGDLSVYWYQQSLDQGLQFLIQYYNGEERAKGNILERFSAQQFPDLHSELNLSSLELGDSALYFCASSGSGGAGNTIYFGEGSWLTVV.

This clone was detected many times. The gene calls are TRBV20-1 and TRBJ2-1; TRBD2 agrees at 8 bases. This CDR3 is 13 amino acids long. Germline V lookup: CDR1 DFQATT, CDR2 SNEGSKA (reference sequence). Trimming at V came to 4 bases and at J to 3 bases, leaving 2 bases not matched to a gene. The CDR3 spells CSATGTSYNEQFF. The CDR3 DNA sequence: TGCAGTGCTACCGGGACTAGCTACAATGAGCAGTTCTTC.

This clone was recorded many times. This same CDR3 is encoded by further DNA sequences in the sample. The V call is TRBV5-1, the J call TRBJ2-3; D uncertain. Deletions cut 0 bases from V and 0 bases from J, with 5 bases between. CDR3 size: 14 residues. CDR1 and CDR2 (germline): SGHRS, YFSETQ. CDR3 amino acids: CASSLGASTDTQYF. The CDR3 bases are TGCGCCAGCAGCTTGGGAGCGAGCACAGATACGCAGTATTTT.

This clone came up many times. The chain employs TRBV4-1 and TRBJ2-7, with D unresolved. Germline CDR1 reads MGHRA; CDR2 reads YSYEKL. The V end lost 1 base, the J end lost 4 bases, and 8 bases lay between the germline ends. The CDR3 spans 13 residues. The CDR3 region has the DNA TGCGCCAGCAGCCAAGGGCCGGTGTACGAGCAGTACTTC. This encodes CASSQGPVYEQYF.

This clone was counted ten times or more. This CDR3 reads CASSPDVEFYEQYV. In DNA form, the CDR3 reads TGTGCCAGCAGCCCGGACGTAGAATTCTACGAGCAGTACGTC. This chain links TRBV14 with TRBJ2-7; no clear D gene. V lost 4 bases, J lost 3 bases, and 13 bases lay in between. The V gene's germline CDR1 is SGHDN and CDR2 FVKESK. The CDR3 covers 14 residues.

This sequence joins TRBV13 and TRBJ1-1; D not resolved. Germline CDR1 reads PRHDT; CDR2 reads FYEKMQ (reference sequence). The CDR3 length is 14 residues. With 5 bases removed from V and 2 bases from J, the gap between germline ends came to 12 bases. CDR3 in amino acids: CASSPRASNTEAFF. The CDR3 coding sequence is TGTGCCAGCAGCCCGAGAGCCAGTAACACTGAAGCTTTCTTT.

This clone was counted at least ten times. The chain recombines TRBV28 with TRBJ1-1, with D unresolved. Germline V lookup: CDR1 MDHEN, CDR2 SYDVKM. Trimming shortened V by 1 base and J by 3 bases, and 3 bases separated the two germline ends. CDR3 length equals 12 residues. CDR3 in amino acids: CASSLLHTEAFF. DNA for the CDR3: TGTGCCAGCAGTTTATTGCACACTGAAGCTTTCTTT.

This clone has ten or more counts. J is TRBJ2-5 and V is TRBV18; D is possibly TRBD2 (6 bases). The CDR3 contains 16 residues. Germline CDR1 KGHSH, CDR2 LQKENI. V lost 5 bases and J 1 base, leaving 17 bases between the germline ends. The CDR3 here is CASSEREFRGQETQYF. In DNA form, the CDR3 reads TGTGCCAGCTCAGAACGGGAGTTTCGAGGCCAAGAGACCCAGTACTTC. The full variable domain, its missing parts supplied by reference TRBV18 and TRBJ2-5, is NAGVMQNPRHLVRRRGQEARLRCSPMKGHSHVYWYRQLPEEGLKFMVYLQKENIIDESGMPKERFSAEFPKEGPSILRIQQVVRGDSAAYFCASSEREFRGQETQYFGPGTRLLVL.